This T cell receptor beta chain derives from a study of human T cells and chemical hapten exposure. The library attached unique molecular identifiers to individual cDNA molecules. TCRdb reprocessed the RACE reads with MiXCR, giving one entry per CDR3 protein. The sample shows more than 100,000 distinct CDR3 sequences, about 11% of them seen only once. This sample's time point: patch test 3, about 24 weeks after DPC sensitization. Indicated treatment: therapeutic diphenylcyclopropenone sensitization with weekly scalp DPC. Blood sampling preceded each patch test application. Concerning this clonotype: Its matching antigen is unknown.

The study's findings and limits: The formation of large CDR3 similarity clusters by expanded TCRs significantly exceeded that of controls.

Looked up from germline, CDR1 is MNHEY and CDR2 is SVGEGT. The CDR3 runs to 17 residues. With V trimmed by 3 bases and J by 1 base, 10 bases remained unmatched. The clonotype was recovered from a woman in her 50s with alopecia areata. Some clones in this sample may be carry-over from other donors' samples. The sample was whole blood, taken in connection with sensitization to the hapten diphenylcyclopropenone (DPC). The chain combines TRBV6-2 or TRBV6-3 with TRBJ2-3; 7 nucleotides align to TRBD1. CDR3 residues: CASSYHFLQGRTDTQYF. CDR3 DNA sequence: TGTGCCAGCAGTTATCACTTCCTACAGGGGCGCACAGATACGCAGTATTTT.